This TCR beta chain was recorded in a study of T-cell memory formation after mild COVID-19. There are a few counts of this clonotype. Its antigen is unknown. MiXCR, applied by TCRdb to the 5' RACE reads, yields one record per CDR3 protein. The repertoire holds 250,000 or so distinct CDR3 sequences, with roughly 18% as singletons. Germline V lookup: CDR1 MNHEY, CDR2 SVGEGT. The CDR3 loop spans 13 amino acids. Trimming removed 0 bases from V and 10 bases from J, with 10 bases in between. Findings of the study overall: Confirmation was lacking for SARS-CoV-2 specificity of second-wave clones that peaked on day 37. Pre-infection memory held some responding clones, suggesting pre-existing cross-reactive T cells responded. Contracting CD4+ clones were located mainly in CM and EM, and CD8+ clones in EMRA.

V is TRBV6-2 or TRBV6-3 and J is TRBJ2-1; either TRBD1 or TRBD2 may fit D (5 bases each). Sequencing used PBMCs or a T cell subset sorted from them (not recorded which). The origin of this receptor is a man younger than 35 who had mild COVID-19 (a few samples of this study predate the infection). Cell type and time point are not known. The chain's CDR3 is CASSYSLAGEQFF. The CDR3 DNA sequence: TGTGCCAGCAGTTACTCGCTAGCAGGGGAGCAGTTCTTC.